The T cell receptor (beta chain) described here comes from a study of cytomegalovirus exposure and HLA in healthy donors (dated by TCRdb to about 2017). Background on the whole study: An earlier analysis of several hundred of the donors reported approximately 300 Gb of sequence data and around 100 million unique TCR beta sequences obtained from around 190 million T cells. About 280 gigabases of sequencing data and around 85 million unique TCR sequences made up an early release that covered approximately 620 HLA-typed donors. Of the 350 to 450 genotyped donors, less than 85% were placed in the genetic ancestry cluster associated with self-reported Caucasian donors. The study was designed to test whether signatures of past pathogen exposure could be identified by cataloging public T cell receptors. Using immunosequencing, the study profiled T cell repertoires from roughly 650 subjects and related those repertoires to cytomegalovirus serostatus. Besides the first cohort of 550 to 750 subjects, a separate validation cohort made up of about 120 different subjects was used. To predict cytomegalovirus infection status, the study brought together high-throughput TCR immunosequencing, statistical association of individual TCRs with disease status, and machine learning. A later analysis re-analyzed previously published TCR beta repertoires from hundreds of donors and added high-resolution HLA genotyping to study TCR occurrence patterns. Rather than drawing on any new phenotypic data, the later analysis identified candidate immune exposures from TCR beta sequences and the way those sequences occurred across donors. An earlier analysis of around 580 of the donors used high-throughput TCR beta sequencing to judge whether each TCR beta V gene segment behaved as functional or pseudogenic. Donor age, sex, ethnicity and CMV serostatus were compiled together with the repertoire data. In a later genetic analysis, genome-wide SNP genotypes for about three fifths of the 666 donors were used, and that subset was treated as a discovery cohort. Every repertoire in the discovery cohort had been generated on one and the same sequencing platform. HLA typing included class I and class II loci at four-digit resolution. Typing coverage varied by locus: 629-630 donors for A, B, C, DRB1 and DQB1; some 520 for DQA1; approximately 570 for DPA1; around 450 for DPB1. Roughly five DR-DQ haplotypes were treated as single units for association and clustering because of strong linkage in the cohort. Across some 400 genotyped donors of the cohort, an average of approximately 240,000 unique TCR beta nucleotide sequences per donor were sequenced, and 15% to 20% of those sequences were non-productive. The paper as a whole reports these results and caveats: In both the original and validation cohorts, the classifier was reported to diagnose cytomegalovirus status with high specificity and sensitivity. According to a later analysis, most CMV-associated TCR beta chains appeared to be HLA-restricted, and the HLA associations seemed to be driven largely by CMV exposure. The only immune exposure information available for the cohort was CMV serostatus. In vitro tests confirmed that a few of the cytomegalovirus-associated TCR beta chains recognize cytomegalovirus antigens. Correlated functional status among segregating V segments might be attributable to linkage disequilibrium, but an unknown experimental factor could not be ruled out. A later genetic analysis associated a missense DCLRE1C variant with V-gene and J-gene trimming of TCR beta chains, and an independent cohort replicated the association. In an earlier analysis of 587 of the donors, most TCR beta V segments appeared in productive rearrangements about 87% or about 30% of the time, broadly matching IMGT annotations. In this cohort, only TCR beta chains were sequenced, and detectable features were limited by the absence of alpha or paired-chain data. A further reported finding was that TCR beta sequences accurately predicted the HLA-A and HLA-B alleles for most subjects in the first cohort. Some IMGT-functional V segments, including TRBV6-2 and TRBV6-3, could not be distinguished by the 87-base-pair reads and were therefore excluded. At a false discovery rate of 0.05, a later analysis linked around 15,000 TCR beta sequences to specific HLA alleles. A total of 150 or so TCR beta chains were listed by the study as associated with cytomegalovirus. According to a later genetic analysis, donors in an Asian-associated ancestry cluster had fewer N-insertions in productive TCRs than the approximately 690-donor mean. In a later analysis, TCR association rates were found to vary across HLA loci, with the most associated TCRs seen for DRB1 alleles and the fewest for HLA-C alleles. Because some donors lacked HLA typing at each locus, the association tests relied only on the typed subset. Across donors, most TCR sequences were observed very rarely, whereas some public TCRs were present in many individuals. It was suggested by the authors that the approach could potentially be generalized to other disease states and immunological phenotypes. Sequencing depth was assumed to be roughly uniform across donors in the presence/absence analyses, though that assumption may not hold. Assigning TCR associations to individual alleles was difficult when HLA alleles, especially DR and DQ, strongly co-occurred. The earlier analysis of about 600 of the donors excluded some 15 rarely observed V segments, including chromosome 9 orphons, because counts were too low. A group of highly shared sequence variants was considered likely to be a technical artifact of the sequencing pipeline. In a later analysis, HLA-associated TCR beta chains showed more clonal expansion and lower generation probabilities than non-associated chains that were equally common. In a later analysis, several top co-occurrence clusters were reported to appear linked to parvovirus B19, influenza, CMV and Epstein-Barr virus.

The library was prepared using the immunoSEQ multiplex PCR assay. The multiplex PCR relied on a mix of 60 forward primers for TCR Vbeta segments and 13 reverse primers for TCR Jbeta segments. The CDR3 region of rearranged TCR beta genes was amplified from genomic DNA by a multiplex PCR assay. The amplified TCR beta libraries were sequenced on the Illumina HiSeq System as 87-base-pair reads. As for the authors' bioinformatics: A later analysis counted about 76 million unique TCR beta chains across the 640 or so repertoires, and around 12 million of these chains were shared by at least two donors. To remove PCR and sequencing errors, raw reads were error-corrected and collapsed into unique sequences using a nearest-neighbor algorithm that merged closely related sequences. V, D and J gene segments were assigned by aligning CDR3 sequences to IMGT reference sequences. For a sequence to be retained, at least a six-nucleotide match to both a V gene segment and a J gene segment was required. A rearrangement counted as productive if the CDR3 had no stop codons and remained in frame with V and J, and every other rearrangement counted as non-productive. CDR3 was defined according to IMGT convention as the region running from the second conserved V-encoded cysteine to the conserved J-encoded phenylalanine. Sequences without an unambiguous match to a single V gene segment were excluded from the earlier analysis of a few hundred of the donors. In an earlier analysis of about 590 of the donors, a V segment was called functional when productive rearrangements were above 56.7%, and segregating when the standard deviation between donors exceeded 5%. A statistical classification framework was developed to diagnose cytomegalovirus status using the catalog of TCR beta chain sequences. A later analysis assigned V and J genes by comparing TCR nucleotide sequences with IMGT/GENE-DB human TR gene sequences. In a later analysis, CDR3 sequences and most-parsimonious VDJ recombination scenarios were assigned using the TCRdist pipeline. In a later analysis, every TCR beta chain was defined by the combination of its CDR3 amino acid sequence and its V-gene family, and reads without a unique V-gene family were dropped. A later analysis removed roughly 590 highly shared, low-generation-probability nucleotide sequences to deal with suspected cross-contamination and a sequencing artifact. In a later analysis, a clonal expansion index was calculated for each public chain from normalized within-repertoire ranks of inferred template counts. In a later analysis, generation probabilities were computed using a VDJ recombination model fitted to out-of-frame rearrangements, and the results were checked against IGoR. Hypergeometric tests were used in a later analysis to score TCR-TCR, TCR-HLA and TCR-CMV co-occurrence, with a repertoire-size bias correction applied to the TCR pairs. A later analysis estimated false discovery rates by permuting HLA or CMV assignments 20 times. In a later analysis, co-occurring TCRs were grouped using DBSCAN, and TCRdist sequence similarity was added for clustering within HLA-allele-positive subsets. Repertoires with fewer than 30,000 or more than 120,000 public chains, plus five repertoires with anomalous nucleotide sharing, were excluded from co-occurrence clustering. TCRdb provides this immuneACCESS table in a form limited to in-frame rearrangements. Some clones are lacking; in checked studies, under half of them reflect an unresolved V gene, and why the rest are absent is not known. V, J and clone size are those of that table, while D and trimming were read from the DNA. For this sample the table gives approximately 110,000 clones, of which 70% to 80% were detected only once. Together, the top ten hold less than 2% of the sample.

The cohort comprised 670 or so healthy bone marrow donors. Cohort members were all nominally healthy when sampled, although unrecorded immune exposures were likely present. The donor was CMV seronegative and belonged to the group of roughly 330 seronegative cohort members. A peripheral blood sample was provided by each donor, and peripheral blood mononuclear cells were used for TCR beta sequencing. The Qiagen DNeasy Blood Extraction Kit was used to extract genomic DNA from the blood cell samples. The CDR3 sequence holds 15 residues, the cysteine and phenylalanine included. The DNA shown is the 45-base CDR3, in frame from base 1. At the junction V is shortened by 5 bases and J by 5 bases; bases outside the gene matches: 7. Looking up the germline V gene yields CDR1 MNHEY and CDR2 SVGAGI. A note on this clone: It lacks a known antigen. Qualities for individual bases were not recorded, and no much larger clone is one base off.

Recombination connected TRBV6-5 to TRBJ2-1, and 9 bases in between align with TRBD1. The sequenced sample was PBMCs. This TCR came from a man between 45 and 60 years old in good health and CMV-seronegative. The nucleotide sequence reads TGTGCCAGCAGTAGGGGACAGGGTGGGGACAATGAGCAGTTCTTC. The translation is CASSRGQGGDNEQFF.